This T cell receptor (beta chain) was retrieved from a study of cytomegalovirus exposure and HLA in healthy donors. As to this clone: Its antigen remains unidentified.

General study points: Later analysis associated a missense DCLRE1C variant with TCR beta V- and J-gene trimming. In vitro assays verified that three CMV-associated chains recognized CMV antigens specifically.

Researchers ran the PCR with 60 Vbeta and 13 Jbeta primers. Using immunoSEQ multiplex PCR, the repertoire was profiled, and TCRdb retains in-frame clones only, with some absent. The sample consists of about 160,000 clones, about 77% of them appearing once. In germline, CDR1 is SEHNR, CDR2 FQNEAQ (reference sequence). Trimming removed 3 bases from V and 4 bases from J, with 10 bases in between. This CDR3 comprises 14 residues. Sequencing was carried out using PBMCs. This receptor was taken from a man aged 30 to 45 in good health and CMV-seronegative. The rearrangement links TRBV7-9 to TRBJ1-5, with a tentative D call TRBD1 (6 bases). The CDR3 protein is CASSFKGGNQPQHF. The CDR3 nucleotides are TGTGCCAGCAGCTTTAAAGGGGGTAATCAGCCCCAGCATTTT. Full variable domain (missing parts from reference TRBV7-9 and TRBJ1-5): DTGVSQNPRHKITKRGQNVTFRCDPISEHNRLYWYRQTLGQGPEFLTYFQNEAQLEKSRLLSDRFSAERPKGSFSTLEIQRTEQGDSAMYLCASSFKGGNQPQHFGDGTRLSIL.